These 14 T cell receptor beta chains originate from one sample sequenced in a study of cytomegalovirus exposure and HLA in healthy donors. Amplification used 60 Vbeta primers and 13 Jbeta primers. Generated by immunoSEQ multiplex PCR, the TCRdb table keeps only in-frame clones and is missing some. The sample records about 160,000 clones, 80% being singletons. Sequenced: PBMCs. The receptors derive from a woman aged 45-65 years in good health and CMV-seronegative.

CDR3 DNA sequence: TGTGCCATCGGAGGAACCGGGACAGGGGGGGAACTAGGGCCCCAGCATTTT. It yields the protein CAIGGTGTGGELGPQHF. The rearrangement joins TRBV10-3 to TRBJ1-5, with 11 bases matching TRBD1. J lost 9 bases, V lost 8 bases, and 18 bases had no gene match. CDR1 is ENHRY, CDR2 SYGVKD, per germline. This CDR3 spans 17 amino acids.

The rearrangement links TRBV7-9 to TRBJ2-1; weak D call: TRBD2 (5 bases). V was shortened by 5 bases and J by 2 bases, with 13 bases between the two germline ends. CDR3 size: 15 residues. The germline V gene has CDR1 SEHNR and CDR2 FQNEAQ (reference sequence). CDR3 in amino acids: CASSTKGSAYNEQFF. The CDR3 nucleotides are TGTGCCAGCAGCACCAAAGGGAGCGCCTACAATGAGCAGTTCTTC.

The rearrangement uses TRBV18 and TRBJ2-2, with 10 bases that match TRBD2. The V gene's germline CDR1 is KGHSH and CDR2 LQKENI. Trimming at V came to 2 bases and at J to 5 bases, leaving 5 bases not matched to a gene. This CDR3 contains 16 residues. The CDR3 nucleotides read TGTGCCAGCTCACCAATTCTAGCGGGAGTTACCGGGGAGCTGTTTTTT. It is translated as CASSPILAGVTGELFF.

This clone was observed once. The chain combines TRBV12-5 with TRBJ2-2; 7 bases fit TRBD1. The J segment lost 7 bases and the V segment lost 4 bases, leaving 12 bases of the junction unmatched. The length of the CDR3 is 16 residues. The germline V gene encodes CDR1 LGHNT and CDR2 FRNRAP. The CDR3 region is CASGSALTGYGGELFF. The CDR3 DNA reads TGTGCTAGTGGTTCGGCCCTGACAGGGTACGGCGGGGAGCTGTTTTTT.

The chain is built from TRBV28 and TRBJ1-5, with 9 bases lining up with TRBD1. Germline V gives CDR1 MDHEN, CDR2 SYDVKM. After removal of 6 bases from V and 0 bases from J, the junction contained 3 bases not matched to a gene. The CDR3 consists of 15 residues. The CDR3 coding sequence is TGTGCCAGCAGGACAGGGGGTGATAGCAATCAGCCCCAGCATTTT. This translates into CASRTGGDSNQPQHF. The entire variable domain, with the rest obtained from reference TRBV28 and TRBJ1-5, is as follows: DVKVTQSSRYLVKRTGEKVFLECVQDMDHENMFWYRQDPGLGLRLIYFSYDVKMKEKGDIPEGYSVSREKKERFSLILESASTNQTSMYLCASRTGGDSNQPQHFGDGTRLSIL.

As DNA, the CDR3 is TGCGCCAGCAGCTTGGTCGCTAGCGGGTCATACAATGAGCAGTTCTTC. This codes for CASSLVASGSYNEQFF. The chain carries TRBV5-1 and TRBJ2-1; 8 bases line up with TRBD2. Trimming took 0 bases from V and 4 from J; bases not matched to a gene: 6. This CDR3 spans 16 amino acids. The germline CDR1 and CDR2 sequences are SGHRS and YFSETQ.

This clone was observed a handful of times. The chain joins TRBV4-2 to TRBJ1-4, with D possibly matching TRBD1 (5 bases). CDR3 length equals 12 residues. Trimming removed 4 bases from V and 8 bases from J, with 8 bases in between. CDR1 is LGHNA and CDR2 is YNFKEQ in the germline V gene. CDR3 in amino acids: CASSRRGEKLFF. CDR3 coding DNA: TGTGCCAGCAGCCGGAGGGGCGAAAAACTGTTTTTT.

This clone appeared a single time. CDR3 in amino acids: CASSQDSGGTDTQYF. CDR3 sequence (DNA): TGTGCCAGCAGCCAAGATAGCGGGGGGACAGATACGCAGTATTTT. The chain employs TRBV4-2 and TRBJ2-3; 10 nucleotides match TRBD2. Germline-derived CDR1 and CDR2 are LGHNA and YNFKEQ. The CDR3 has 15 amino acids. With 0 bases clipped from V and 3 bases from J, the junction kept 0 bases outside the gene matches.

The V gene is TRBV18, the J gene TRBJ2-5, with D possibly matching TRBD1 (6 bases). Germline loops: CDR1 KGHSH, CDR2 LQKENI. The CDR3 contains 13 residues. Trimming left V 6 bases short and J 0 bases short, with 8 bases between. For the CDR3, the DNA is TGTGCCAGCTCGGGGGACAACCAAGAGACCCAGTACTTC. Residues: CASSGDNQETQYF.

In its sample, this clone was seen once. The chain carries TRBV18 and TRBJ1-1, with 11 bases aligning to TRBD1. This CDR3 region has 16 residues. The germline V gene has CDR1 KGHSH and CDR2 LQKENI. Germline trimming cut 2 bases from V and 4 bases from J; bases unmatched to any gene: 6. Here the CDR3 DNA reads TGTGCCAGCTCACCAACTCGGACAGGGGGCTTCACTGAAGCTTTCTTT. It specifies CASSPTRTGGFTEAFF.

The CDR3 coding sequence is TGTGCCACCAGCAGAGAAATGACAGACAAAGCTTTCTTT. It yields the protein CATSREMTDKAFF. This chain links TRBV15 with TRBJ1-1; the D gene is possibly TRBD1 (5 bases). This CDR3 has 13 residues. The V gene's germline CDR1 is LNHNV and CDR2 YYDKDF (reference sequence). Trimming stripped 0 bases from V and 9 bases from J, with 11 bases between.

Concerning this clone: The sample holds other DNA sequences that translate to the same CDR3. V gene TRBV4-1 combines with J gene TRBJ2-7, with 7 bases matching TRBD2. Looked up from germline, CDR1 is MGHRA and CDR2 is YSYEKL. V was clipped by 3 bases and J by 4 bases; unmatched bases: 15. The CDR3 is 17 residues long. The CDR3 DNA is TGCGCCAGCAGCCAGTCGGGAGGCGGCCAGGGAGGATACGAGCAGTACTTC. Translation: CASSQSGGGQGGYEQYF.

This clone has a single count. The chain couples TRBV10-3 to TRBJ1-1, with no clear D. CDR3 length: 14 residues. CDR1 ENHRY and CDR2 SYGVKD come from the germline V gene. The V end lost 1 base, the J end lost 2 bases, and 8 bases lay between the germline ends. The DNA of the CDR3 is TGTGCCATCAGTGAGTTAAACACAAACACTGAAGCTTTCTTT. This gives the protein CAISELNTNTEAFF.

The V call is TRBV7-2, the J call TRBJ2-7, with 11 bases aligning to TRBD2. Germline V CDR1 and CDR2: SGHTA, FQGNSA. The CDR3 loop spans 16 amino acids. Unmatched junction bases numbered 2, after V lost 1 base and J lost 0 bases. CDR3 coding DNA: TGTGCCAGCAGCTTAGTAGCGGGGGGGAGCTCCTACGAGCAGTACTTC. Its translation is CASSLVAGGSSYEQYF.